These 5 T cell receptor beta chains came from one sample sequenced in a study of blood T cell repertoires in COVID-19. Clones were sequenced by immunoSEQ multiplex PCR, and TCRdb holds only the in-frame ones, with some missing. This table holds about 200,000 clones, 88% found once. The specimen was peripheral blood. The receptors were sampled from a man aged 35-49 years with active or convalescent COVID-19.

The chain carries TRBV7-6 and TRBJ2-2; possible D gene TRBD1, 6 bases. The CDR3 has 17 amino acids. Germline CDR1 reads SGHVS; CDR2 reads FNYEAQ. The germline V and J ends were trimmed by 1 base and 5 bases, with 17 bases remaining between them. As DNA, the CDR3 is TGTGCCAGCAGCTTAGGGACAGAGTCCAGGATAACCGGGGAGCTGTTTTTT. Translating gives CASSLGTESRITGELFF.

CDR3 residues: CASSMSMTSGKTDTQYF. Written as DNA, the CDR3 is TGTGCCAGTAGTATGTCGATGACTAGCGGGAAGACAGATACGCAGTATTTT. This sequence joins TRBV19 and TRBJ2-3, with TRBD2 matching over 11 bases. CDR1 and CDR2 from the germline V gene are LNHDA and SQIVND (reference sequence). This CDR3 contains 17 residues. V dropped 3 bases and J dropped 3; count of bases not matched to a gene: 8. Drawing the rest from reference TRBV19 and TRBJ2-3, the complete variable domain is DGGITQSPKYLFRKEGQNVTLSCEQNLNHDAMYWYRQDPGQGLRLIYYSQIVNDFQKGDIAEGYSVSREKKESFPLTVTSAQKNPTAFYLCASSMSMTSGKTDTQYFGPGTRLTVL.

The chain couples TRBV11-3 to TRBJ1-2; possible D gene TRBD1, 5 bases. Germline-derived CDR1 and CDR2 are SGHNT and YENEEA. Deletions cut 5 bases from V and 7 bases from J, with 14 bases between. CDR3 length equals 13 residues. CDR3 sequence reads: CASSPMSGVGYTF. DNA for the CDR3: TGTGCCAGCAGCCCGATGTCGGGGGTTGGCTACACCTTC.

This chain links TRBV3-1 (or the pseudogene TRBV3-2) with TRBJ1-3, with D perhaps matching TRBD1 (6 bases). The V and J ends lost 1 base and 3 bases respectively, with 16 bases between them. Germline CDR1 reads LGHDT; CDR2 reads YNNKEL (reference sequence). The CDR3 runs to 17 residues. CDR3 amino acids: CASSQGTGRFLGNTIYF. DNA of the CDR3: TGTGCCAGCAGCCAAGGCACAGGGAGATTCCTTGGAAACACCATATATTTT.

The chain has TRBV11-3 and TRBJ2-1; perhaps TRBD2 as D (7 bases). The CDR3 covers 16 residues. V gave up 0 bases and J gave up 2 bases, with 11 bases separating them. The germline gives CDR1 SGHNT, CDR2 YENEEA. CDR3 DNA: TGTGCCAGCAGCTTAGAGGGGGCGGGAGCCTACAATGAGCAGTTCTTC. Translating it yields CASSLEGAGAYNEQFF.